The 14 T cell receptor beta chains listed next were all sequenced from one sample in a study of patients and donors after allogeneic stem cell transplantation (TCRdb year 2020). Libraries were constructed by RT-PCR. Instrument used: NextSeq 550. Using fastp at Q25 and MiXCR, TCRdb reprocessed the public reads and kept productive beta chains. Each CDR3 protein gets just one entry, which takes the most common genes and DNA from the rows behind it. The sample table holds about 960,000 distinct CDR3 sequences, of which more than 15% were seen once. Jointly, the top ten make up approximately 5.9% of the sample. The sample was blood, either unsorted or a sorted T cell fraction (not recorded which). The source of these receptors is a human donor who was either an allogeneic HSCT recipient or a stem cell or donor lymphocyte infusion donor (not recorded which). It is not recorded whose cells these are; they may come from a transplant donor.

This clonotype has more than one count but fewer than ten. V and J are TRBV4-1 and TRBJ2-1; 7 bases map to TRBD2. The germline CDR1 and CDR2 sequences are MGHRA and YSYEKL. After removal of 0 bases from V and 0 bases from J, the junction contained 5 bases not matched to a gene. CDR3 size: 17 residues. In nucleotides, the CDR3 is TGCGCCAGCAGCCAAGATACTAGCGCTAGCTCCTACAATGAGCAGTTCTTC. Translating gives CASSQDTSASSYNEQFF.

Only a few counts were recorded for this clonotype. The V call is TRBV24-1, the J call TRBJ2-7, with 8 bases lining up with TRBD1. Germline V CDR1 and CDR2: KGHDR, SFDVKD. The CDR3 is 13 residues long. V trimming: 4 bases; J trimming: 8 bases; junction bases outside the gene matches: 6. CDR3 nucleotides: TGTGCCACCAGTGACCAGGACAGGGTACAGCAGTACTTC. This encodes CATSDQDRVQQYF.

The chain combines TRBV28 with TRBJ2-3; D is undetermined. CDR1 and CDR2 from the germline V gene are MDHEN and SYDVKM. The CDR3 has 14 residues. V was trimmed by 2 bases and J by 6 bases, leaving 12 bases between them. The CDR3 sequence is CASSLGGASDTQYF. CDR3 in DNA: TGTGCCAGCAGTTTAGGCGGAGCGTCGGATACGCAGTATTTT.

V and J are TRBV20-1 and TRBJ2-7, with TRBD2 matching over 8 bases. CDR3 length: 14 amino acids. J gave up 0 bases and V 1 base, and 2 bases lay outside the gene matches. The V gene's germline CDR1 is DFQATT and CDR2 SNEGSKA (reference sequence). The CDR3 nucleotides read TGCAGTGCTAGAGTACTAGCGGTCTCCTACGAGCAGTACTTC. Protein: CSARVLAVSYEQYF.

This clonotype was seen only a few times. CDR3 coding DNA: TGTGCTAGTGGCCGGACTTTAGGAGAGACCCAGTACTTC. Amino acid sequence: CASGRTLGETQYF. J is TRBJ2-5 and V is TRBV12-5; D may be TRBD2 (5 bases). CDR3 length: 13 residues. The V and J ends lost 6 bases and 4 bases respectively, with 12 bases between them. CDR1 LGHNT and CDR2 FRNRAP come from the germline V gene.

The chain recombines TRBV5-1 with TRBJ2-7, with 11 bases that match TRBD1. The CDR3 has 14 residues. With 0 bases clipped from V and 6 bases from J, the junction kept 2 bases outside the gene matches. Germline CDR1 SGHRS, CDR2 YFSETQ. CDR3 region: CASSLGDRGSEQYF. For the CDR3, the DNA is TGCGCCAGCAGCTTGGGGGACAGGGGGAGCGAGCAGTACTTC.

V and J are TRBV7-9 and TRBJ2-7, with D possibly being TRBD2 (6 bases). The CDR3 sequence is 17 residues long. Trimming left V 6 bases short and J 4 bases short, with 25 bases between. Germline CDR1 SEHNR, CDR2 FQNEAQ (reference sequence). This chain's CDR3 is CASSSLFRDFLRYEQYF. CDR3 nucleotide sequence: TGTGCCAGCAGTTCCCTATTCCGGGACTTCCTTAGATACGAGCAGTACTTC.

This clonotype was seen once. V gene TRBV6-1 combines with J gene TRBJ1-2; 7 bases line up with TRBD1. V gave up 8 bases and J gave up 3 bases; unmatched junction bases: 9. The CDR3 spans 14 residues. Germline assignment: CDR1 MNHNS and CDR2 SASEGT. The CDR3 protein is CASGRSGTDYGYTF. DNA for the CDR3: TGTGCCAGCGGCCGGAGCGGGACAGACTATGGCTACACCTTC.

The gene calls are TRBV9 and TRBJ2-1; 8 bases match TRBD2. Germline V CDR1 and CDR2: SGDLS, YYNGEE. This CDR3 is built from 16 residues. Unmatched junction bases numbered 11, after V lost 4 bases and J lost 5 bases. CDR3: CASSHSPGGKDNEQFF. The CDR3 bases are TGTGCCAGCAGCCACTCCCCGGGGGGGAAAGACAATGAGCAGTTCTTC.

This clonotype was observed a handful of times. This chain connects TRBV7-8 to TRBJ2-3; 9 bases are a match to TRBD2. The CDR3 loop spans 16 amino acids. Germline V gene lookup returns CDR1 SGHVS and CDR2 FQNEAQ. The J segment lost 1 base and the V segment lost 1 base, leaving 3 bases of the junction unmatched. The CDR3 here is CASSLGSGGGTDTQYF. The CDR3 DNA reads TGTGCCAGCAGCTTAGGTAGCGGGGGTGGCACAGATACGCAGTATTTT. The full variable domain, its missing parts supplied by reference TRBV7-8 and TRBJ2-3, is GAGVSQSPRYKVAKRGQDVALRCDPISGHVSLFWYQQALGQGPEFLTYFQNEAQLDKSGLPSDRFFAERPEGSVSTLKIQRTQQEDSAVYLCASSLGSGGGTDTQYFGPGTRLTVL.

There are a few counts of this clonotype. The chain links TRBV20-1 to TRBJ2-1; TRBD2 agrees at 12 bases. The CDR3 extends over 19 amino acids. Germline-derived CDR1 and CDR2 are DFQATT and SNEGSKA (reference sequence). With V trimmed by 3 bases and J by 0 bases, 12 bases remained unmatched. The CDR3 is CSARRERLAGVSSYNEQFF. The CDR3 DNA reads TGCAGTGCTAGGCGAGAGAGACTAGCGGGGGTTTCCTCCTACAATGAGCAGTTCTTC.

CDR3 amino acids: CASTKRDGDYGYTF. The CDR3 nucleotides read TGCGCCAGCACCAAACGCGACGGTGACTATGGCTACACCTTC. J is TRBJ1-2 and V is TRBV4-1; unclear D gene. This CDR3 is 14 amino acids long. Germline CDR1 is MGHRA and CDR2 is YSYEKL. The V and J ends lost 7 bases and 3 bases respectively, with 15 bases between them.

This clonotype was seen a few times. The CDR3 loop reads CASSQDHGGKWNEQFF. The CDR3 bases are TGCGCCAGCAGCCAAGATCACGGCGGGAAATGGAATGAGCAGTTCTTC. The chain combines TRBV4-1 with TRBJ2-1, with D perhaps TRBD2 (6 bases). The length of the CDR3 is 16 residues. Germline lookup yields CDR1 MGHRA and CDR2 YSYEKL. V lost 0 bases to trimming and J lost 7 bases, with 16 bases between them.

In its sample, this clonotype was seen a few times. The chain couples TRBV12-3 or TRBV12-4 to TRBJ1-1; no definite D call. The CDR3 has 16 residues. Trimming removed 2 bases from V and 3 bases from J, with 16 bases in between. The CDR3 DNA reads as TGTGCCAGCAGTTTATTCGGGAGGGAGCGGGACACTGAAGCTTTCTTT. Protein sequence: CASSLFGRERDTEAFF.